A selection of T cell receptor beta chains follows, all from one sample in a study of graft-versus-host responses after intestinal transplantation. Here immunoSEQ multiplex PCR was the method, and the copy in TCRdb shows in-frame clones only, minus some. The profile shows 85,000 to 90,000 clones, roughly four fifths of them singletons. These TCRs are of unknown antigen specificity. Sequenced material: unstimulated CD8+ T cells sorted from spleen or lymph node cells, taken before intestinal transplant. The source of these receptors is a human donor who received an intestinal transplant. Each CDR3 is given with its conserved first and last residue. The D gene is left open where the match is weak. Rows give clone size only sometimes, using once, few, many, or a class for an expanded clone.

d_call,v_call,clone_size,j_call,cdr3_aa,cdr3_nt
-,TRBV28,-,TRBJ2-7,CASADSAYEQYF,TGTGCCAGCGCGGACTCAGCCTACGAGCAGTACTTC
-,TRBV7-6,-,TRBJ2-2,CASSLVSEPGELFF,TGTGCCAGCAGCTTAGTCTCCGAGCCCGGGGAGCTGTTTTTT
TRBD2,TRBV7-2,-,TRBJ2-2,CASSPKAAGGRYTGELFF,TGTGCCAGCAGCCCGAAGGCGGCGGGGGGGCGGTACACCGGGGAGCTGTTTTTT
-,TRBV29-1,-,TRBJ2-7,CSVVLDFSYEQYF,TGCAGCGTTGTCCTGGACTTCTCCTACGAGCAGTACTTC
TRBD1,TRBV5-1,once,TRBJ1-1,CASSLPRQGIMNTEAFF,TGCGCCAGCAGCCTCCCAAGACAGGGGATCATGAACACTGAAGCTTTCTTT
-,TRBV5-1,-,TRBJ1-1,CASSGGVLRTEAFF,TGCGCCAGCTCCGGGGGAGTACTCCGCACTGAAGCTTTCTTT
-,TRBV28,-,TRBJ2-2,CASSPSPDRTGELFF,TGTGCCAGCAGTCCAAGTCCTGACAGAACCGGGGAGCTGTTTTTT
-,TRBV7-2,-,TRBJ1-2,CASSRWWIYGYTF,TGTGCCAGCAGCCGCTGGTGGATCTATGGCTACACCTTC
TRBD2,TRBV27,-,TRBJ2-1,CASSLLLAGSYDEQFF,TGTGCCAGCAGTTTATTACTAGCGGGGTCGTACGATGAGCAGTTCTTC
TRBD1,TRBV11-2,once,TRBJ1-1,CASSFSFRGRWDTEAFF,TGTGCCAGCAGCTTTAGTTTCAGGGGGCGTTGGGACACTGAAGCTTTCTTT
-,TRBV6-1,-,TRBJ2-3,CASEEPSTDTQYF,TGTGCCAGCGAGGAGCCTAGCACAGATACGCAGTATTTT
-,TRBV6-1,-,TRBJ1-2,CASSEAQVTYGYTF,TGTGCCAGCAGTGAAGCGCAAGTTACCTATGGCTACACCTTC
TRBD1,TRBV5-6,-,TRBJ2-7,CASSPRGRGNEQYF,TGTGCCAGCAGCCCCAGGGGGAGAGGCAACGAGCAGTACTTC
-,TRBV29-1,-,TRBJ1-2,CSVEDWGGDGYTF,TGCAGCGTTGAAGACTGGGGAGGTGATGGCTACACCTTC
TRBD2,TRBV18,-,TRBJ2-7,CASSPPFASGGLYEQYF,TGTGCCAGCTCACCACCGTTTGCTAGCGGGGGACTATACGAGCAGTACTTC
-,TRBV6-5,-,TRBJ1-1,CASSEAAGPQAFF,TGTGCCAGCAGTGAAGCAGCAGGGCCCCAGGCTTTCTTT
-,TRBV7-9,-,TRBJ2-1,CASSQSSYNEQFF,TGTGCCAGCTCACAGAGCTCCTACAATGAGCAGTTCTTC
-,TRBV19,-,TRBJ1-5,CASSIDIRLGIGYSNQPQHF,TGTGCCAGTAGTATAGATATAAGGCTGGGGATAGGATATAGCAATCAGCCCCAGCATTTT
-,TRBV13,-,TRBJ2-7,CASSSSSNSLYEQYF,TGTGCCAGCAGCTCCTCTAGCAACAGCCTCTACGAGCAGTACTTC
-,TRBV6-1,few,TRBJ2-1,CASRRDSDRNEQFF,TGTGCCAGCAGGCGGGACTCTGACCGAAATGAGCAGTTCTTC
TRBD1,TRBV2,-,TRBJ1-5,CASSENIEDRYQPQHF,TGTGCCAGCAGTGAAAATATAGAGGACAGGTATCAGCCCCAGCATTTT
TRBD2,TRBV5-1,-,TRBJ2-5,CASSLYSGGYQETQYF,TGCGCCAGCAGCTTGTATAGCGGGGGGTACCAAGAGACCCAGTACTTC
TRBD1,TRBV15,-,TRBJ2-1,CATESGQGDNEQFF,TGTGCCACAGAATCGGGACAGGGGGACAATGAGCAGTTCTTC
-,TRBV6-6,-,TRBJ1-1,CASSYIQGNTEAFF,TGTGCCAGCAGTTACATACAGGGGAACACTGAAGCTTTCTTT
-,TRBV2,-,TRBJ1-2,CASSELWNRFSSNYGYTF,TGTGCCAGCAGTGAATTATGGAACAGGTTCTCCAGTAACTATGGCTACACCTTC
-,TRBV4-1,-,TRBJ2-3,CASSQVEAGTDTQYF,TGCGCCAGCAGCCAAGTTGAAGCGGGCACAGATACGCAGTATTTT
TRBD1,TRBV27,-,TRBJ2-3,CASSLGQGTDTQYF,TGTGCCAGCAGTTTGGGACAGGGAACAGATACGCAGTATTTT
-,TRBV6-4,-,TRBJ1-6,CASSDSGHNSPLHF,TGTGCCAGCAGTGACTCGGGACATAATTCACCCCTCCACTTT
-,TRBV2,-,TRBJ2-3,CASMSEGPDTQYF,TGTGCCAGCATGAGCGAGGGACCAGATACGCAGTATTTT
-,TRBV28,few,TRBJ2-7,CASSLAVWGEQYF,TGTGCCAGCAGTTTAGCCGTCTGGGGCGAGCAGTACTTC
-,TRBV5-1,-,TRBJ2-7,CASSLMAGGGYEQYF,TGCGCCAGCAGCTTGATGGCCGGGGGCGGTTACGAGCAGTACTTC
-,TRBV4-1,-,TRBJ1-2,CASSHEPGRANYGYTF,TGCGCCAGCAGCCATGAACCAGGGCGTGCTAACTATGGCTACACCTTC
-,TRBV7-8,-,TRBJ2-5,CASSLGAGQKETQYF,TGTGCCAGCAGCTTGGGGGCAGGACAGAAAGAGACCCAGTACTTC
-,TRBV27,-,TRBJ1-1,CASSPLGAGSVGMNTEAFF,TGTGCCAGCAGTCCTTTGGGGGCAGGGAGCGTAGGAATGAACACTGAAGCTTTCTTT
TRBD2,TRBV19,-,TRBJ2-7,CASSTGGVSEQYF,TGTGCCAGTAGCACCGGGGGGGTGTCCGAGCAGTACTTC
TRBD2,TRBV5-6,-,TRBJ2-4,CASSLGLAVLAKNIQYF,TGTGCCAGCAGCCTGGGACTAGCGGTGCTAGCCAAAAACATTCAGTACTTC
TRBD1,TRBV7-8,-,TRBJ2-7,CASSSPRGHYEQYF,TGTGCCAGCAGTTCCCCCAGGGGGCATTACGAGCAGTACTTC
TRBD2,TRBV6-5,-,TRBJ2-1,CASMLAGANNEQFF,TGTGCCAGCATGCTAGCGGGAGCCAACAATGAGCAGTTCTTC
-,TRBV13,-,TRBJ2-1,CASSFEGDGYNEQFF,TGTGCCAGCAGCTTTGAGGGGGACGGTTACAATGAGCAGTTCTTC
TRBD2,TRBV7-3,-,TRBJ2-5,CASSLRPGGLAGGETQYF,TGTGCCAGCAGCTTAAGACCGGGAGGACTAGCGGGAGGAGAGACCCAGTACTTC
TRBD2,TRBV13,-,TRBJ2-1,CASRGLANEQFF,TGTGCCAGCAGGGGACTAGCCAATGAGCAGTTCTTC